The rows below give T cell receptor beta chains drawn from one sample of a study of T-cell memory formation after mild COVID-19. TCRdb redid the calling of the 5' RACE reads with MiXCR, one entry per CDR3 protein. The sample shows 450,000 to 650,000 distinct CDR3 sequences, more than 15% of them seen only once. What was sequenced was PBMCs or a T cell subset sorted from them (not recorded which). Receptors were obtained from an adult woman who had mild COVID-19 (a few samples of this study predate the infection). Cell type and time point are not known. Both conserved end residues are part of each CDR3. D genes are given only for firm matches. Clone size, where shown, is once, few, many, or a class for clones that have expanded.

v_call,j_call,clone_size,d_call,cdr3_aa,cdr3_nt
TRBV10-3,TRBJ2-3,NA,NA,CATLSFIGEQITDTQYF,TGTGCCACCTTATCCTTTATTGGCGAGCAGATCACAGATACGCAGTATTTT
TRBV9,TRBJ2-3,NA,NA,CASSVRRDSDTQYF,TGTGCCAGCAGCGTGCGGCGGGATAGCGATACGCAGTATTTT
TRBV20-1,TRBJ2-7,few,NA,CSASVTGTPSSGEQYF,TGCAGTGCTAGTGTCACCGGGACCCCCTCCTCGGGGGAGCAGTACTTC
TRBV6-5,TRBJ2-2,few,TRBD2,CASSYSVAGGSNTGELFF,TGTGCCAGCAGTTACTCGGTGGCGGGGGGGTCCAACACCGGGGAGCTGTTTTTT
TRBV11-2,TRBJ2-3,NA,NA,CASSRFGPRSGLTDTQYF,TGTGCCAGCAGCCGTTTCGGCCCCCGTAGCGGCCTCACAGATACGCAGTATTTT
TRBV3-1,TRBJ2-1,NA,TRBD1,CASRGQVSYNEQFF,TGTGCCAGCAGAGGACAGGTATCATACAATGAGCAGTTCTTC
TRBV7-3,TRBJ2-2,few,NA,CASSLTPDTGELFF,TGTGCCAGCAGCTTAACACCAGACACCGGGGAGCTGTTTTTT
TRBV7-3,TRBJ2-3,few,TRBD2,CASSLGTSSGTDTQYF,TGTGCCAGCAGTCTTGGGACTAGCTCGGGCACAGATACGCAGTATTTT
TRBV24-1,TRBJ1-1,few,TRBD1,CATQGASTEAFF,TGTGCCACACAGGGGGCGAGCACTGAAGCTTTCTTT
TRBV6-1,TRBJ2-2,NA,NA,CASSEARWNTGELFF,TGTGCCAGCAGTGAGGCCAGATGGAACACCGGGGAGCTGTTTTTT
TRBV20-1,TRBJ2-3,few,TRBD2,CSALDRLAGSTDTQYF,TGCAGTGCTCTCGACCGACTAGCGGGAAGCACAGATACGCAGTATTTT
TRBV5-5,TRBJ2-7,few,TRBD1,CASRLDRPSSYEQYF,TGTGCCAGCAGACTGGACAGGCCGAGCTCCTACGAGCAGTACTTC
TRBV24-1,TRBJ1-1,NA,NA,CATSSGTEAFF,TGTGCCACCAGTTCTGGCACTGAAGCTTTCTTT
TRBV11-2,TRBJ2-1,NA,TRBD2,CASSLGLAVREQFF,TGTGCCAGCAGCTTAGGACTAGCGGTGAGGGAGCAGTTCTTC
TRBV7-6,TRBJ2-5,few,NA,CASSLEVTGFQETQYF,TGTGCCAGCAGCTTAGAAGTCACGGGGTTCCAAGAGACCCAGTACTTC
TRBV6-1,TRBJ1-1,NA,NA,CASSSSSGSFF,TGTGCCAGCAGTTCCTCGAGCGGGTCTTTCTTT
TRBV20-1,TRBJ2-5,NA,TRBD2,CSSRRLAGGAKTQYF,TGCAGCTCGAGGAGACTAGCGGGGGGGGCGAAGACCCAGTACTTC
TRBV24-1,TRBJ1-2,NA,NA,CATSAPRKRTPNYGYTF,TGTGCCACCAGTGCCCCCCGGAAGCGAACCCCTAACTATGGCTACACCTTC
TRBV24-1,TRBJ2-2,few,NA,CATSGSVTGTGELFF,TGTGCCACCAGTGGATCGGTAACAGGGACCGGGGAGCTGTTTTTT
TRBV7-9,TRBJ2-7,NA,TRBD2,CASSLPGQTGGKYF,TGTGCCAGCAGCTTACCAGGTCAAACGGGGGGGAAGTACTTC
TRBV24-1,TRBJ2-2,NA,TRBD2,CATSDAGLAGSGELFF,TGTGCCACCAGTGATGCGGGACTAGCGGGGTCCGGGGAGCTGTTTTTT
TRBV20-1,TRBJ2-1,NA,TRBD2,CSARDLAGGAYNEQFF,TGCAGTGCTAGAGATTTAGCGGGAGGGGCCTACAATGAGCAGTTCTTC
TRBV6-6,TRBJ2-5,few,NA,CASSYFRGFQETQYF,TGTGCCAGCAGTTACTTCCGGGGGTTCCAAGAGACCCAGTACTTC
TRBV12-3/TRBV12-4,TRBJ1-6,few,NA,CASSLGGGPLNSPLHF,TGTGCCAGCAGTTTAGGGGGGGGCCCCCTTAATTCACCCCTCCACTTT
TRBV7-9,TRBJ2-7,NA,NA,CASSLGDRPIEQYF,TGTGCCAGCAGCTTAGGTGACAGGCCTATCGAGCAGTACTTC
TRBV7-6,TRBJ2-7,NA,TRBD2,CASSLGTSGGEYF,TGTGCCAGCAGCTTAGGGACTAGCGGGGGGGAGTACTTC